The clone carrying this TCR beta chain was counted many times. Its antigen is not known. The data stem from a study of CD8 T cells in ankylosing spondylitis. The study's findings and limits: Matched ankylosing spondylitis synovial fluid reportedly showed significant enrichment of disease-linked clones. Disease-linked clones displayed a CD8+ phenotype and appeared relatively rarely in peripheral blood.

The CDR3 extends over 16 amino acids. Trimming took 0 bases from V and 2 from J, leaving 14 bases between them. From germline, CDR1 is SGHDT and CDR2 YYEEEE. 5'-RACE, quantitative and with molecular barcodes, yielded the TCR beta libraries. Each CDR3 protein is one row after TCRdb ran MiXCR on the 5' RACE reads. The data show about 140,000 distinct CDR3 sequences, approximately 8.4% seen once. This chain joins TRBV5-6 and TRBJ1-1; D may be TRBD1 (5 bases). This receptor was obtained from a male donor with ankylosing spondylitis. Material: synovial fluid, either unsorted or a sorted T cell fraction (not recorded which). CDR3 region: CASSLADGQGNTEAFF. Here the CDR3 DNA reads TGTGCCAGCAGCTTGGCCGACGGGCAGGGAAACACTGAAGCTTTCTTT.